This TCR beta chain is drawn from a study of T cells in Graves' hyperthyroidism and ophthalmopathy. Regarding the study as a whole: Most expanded thyroid clonotypes above 0.001 also appeared in blood.

This clonotype appeared many times. Its antigen is unidentified. Germline assignment: CDR1 MDHEN and CDR2 SYDVKM. The V end lost 5 bases, the J end lost 4 bases, and 37 bases lay between the germline ends. The CDR3 runs 22 residues. RNA transcripts served as the template for amplifying TCR beta CDR3 regions. TCR CDR3 underwent first-round RT-PCR with the HTBI primer set. TCRdb analysed the multiplex PCR reads with MiXCR anew, one entry per CDR3 protein. The sample lists hundreds of thousands of distinct CDR3 sequences; around 15% were seen once. On the basis of clinical symptoms, serum thyroxine and TRAb, thyroid ultrasound and orbital computed tomography, diagnoses were made.

Material for sequencing was blood. The chain joins TRBV28 to TRBJ2-3; possibly TRBD1 for D (5 bases). The sequence was collected from a woman aged 50 to 65 with Graves' ophthalmopathy. Written as DNA, the CDR3 is TGTGCCAGCAGTACCGTGATGTTCGTCCAGGGAAGGGAACATTTAGTTGCAGATACGCAGTATTTT. It translates to CASSTVMFVQGREHLVADTQYF.